The next 20 T cell receptor beta chains were all read from a single sample in a study of blood T cell repertoires in COVID-19 (dated by TCRdb to 2020 to 2021). Library preparation employed the immunoSEQ multiplex PCR assay. This is the immuneACCESS table as TCRdb keeps it, with only in-frame sequences that have V and J called. A part of the clones is gone; compared with another copy, unresolved V genes explain less than half, and the rest is unexplained. The table for this sample lists some 110,000 clones; 86% of them were counted only once. Approximately 8% of the sample belongs to the ten largest clones. Sequences were obtained from peripheral blood. The origin of the receptors is a man aged 65 to 85 who had recovered from COVID-19.

This chain links TRBV7-3 with TRBJ2-1, with D uncertain. CDR3 length: 13 residues. Germline V gene data show CDR1 as SGHTA and CDR2 as FQGTGA. Trimming shortened V by 4 bases and J by 10 bases, and 14 bases separated the two germline ends. CDR3 sequence reads: CASSSNAIREQFF. The CDR3 DNA is TGTGCCAGCAGCTCCAATGCGATTCGGGAGCAGTTCTTC.

The gene calls are TRBV7-2 and TRBJ2-2; 12 bases fit TRBD2. V was pared by 2 bases and J by 2 bases, with 3 bases of the junction left unmatched. This CDR3 contains 17 residues. Germline-derived CDR1 and CDR2 are SGHTA and FQGNSA. Written as DNA, the CDR3 is TGTGCCAGCAGCTTACTAGCGGGAGGGATAAACACCGGGGAGCTGTTTTTT. Translation gives CASSLLAGGINTGELFF.

This clone was observed once. The chain employs TRBV5-1 and TRBJ2-5; 7 bases line up with TRBD1. Germline CDR1 is SGHRS and CDR2 is YFSETQ. Losses at the gene ends were 4 bases for V and 4 bases for J; bases not matched to a gene: 13. CDR3 length: 16 amino acids. This CDR3 is CASSLSNRGIRETQYF. CDR3 DNA sequence: TGCGCCAGCAGCCTTAGCAACAGGGGAATACGAGAGACCCAGTACTTC.

The chain joins TRBV7-9 to TRBJ1-1; no clear D. V was clipped by 3 bases and J by 5 bases, with 10 bases between them. The CDR3 has 13 amino acids. Germline V gene lookup returns CDR1 SEHNR and CDR2 FQNEAQ (reference sequence). The CDR3, as DNA: TGTGCCAGCAGCTTTGCAGGATTGACTGAAGCTTTCTTT. This sequence encodes CASSFAGLTEAFF. Supplemented by reference TRBV7-9 and TRBJ1-1, the full variable domain reads DTGVSQNPRHKITKRGQNVTFRCDPISEHNRLYWYRQTLGQGPEFLTYFQNEAQLEKSRLLSDRFSAERPKGSFSTLEIQRTEQGDSAMYLCASSFAGLTEAFFGQGTRLTVV.

The chain combines TRBV19 with TRBJ2-3; D may be TRBD2 (5 bases). Germline V lookup: CDR1 LNHDA, CDR2 SQIVND (reference sequence). Trimming removed 6 bases at V and 5 bases at J, with 15 bases between. The CDR3 sequence is 14 residues long. The CDR3 nucleotides read TGTGCCAGTAGGAGTTCCGGGCGGGTAGATACGCAGTATTTT. It translates to CASRSSGRVDTQYF.

This chain connects TRBV4-3 to TRBJ2-3; maybe TRBD2 (6 bases). The germline V gene has CDR1 LGHNA and CDR2 YSLEER. The CDR3 runs to 14 residues. V was clipped by 1 base and J by 3 bases, with 8 bases between them. The CDR3 sequence: CASSQGLGTDTQYF. The CDR3 DNA reads as TGCGCCAGCAGCCAAGGACTAGGGACAGATACGCAGTATTTT.

This clone was seen a handful of times. The chain couples TRBV4-2 to TRBJ2-1, with a tentative D call TRBD1 (5 bases). This CDR3 has 13 residues. The germline V gene has CDR1 LGHNA and CDR2 YNFKEQ. Trimming took off 0 bases at V and 14 bases at J, with 14 bases between the two ends. The CDR3 nucleotides read TGTGCCAGCAGCCAAGATGACCAGGGTGGGGAGTTCTTC. This sequence encodes CASSQDDQGGEFF.

The chain is built from TRBV5-1 and TRBJ1-2; 8 nucleotides align to TRBD1. The germline CDR1 and CDR2 sequences are SGHRS and YFSETQ. The CDR3 is 14 residues long. V lost 6 bases, J lost 4 bases, and 8 bases stayed unmatched. CDR3 nucleotides: TGCGCCAGCACATTGACAGGGGAGGGCTATGGCTACACCTTC. It yields the protein CASTLTGEGYGYTF.

This sequence joins TRBV10-3 and TRBJ2-1; 11 nucleotides align to TRBD2. The CDR3 totals 15 residues. With V trimmed by 0 bases and J by 7 bases, 2 bases remained unmatched. Germline CDR1 ENHRY, CDR2 SYGVKD. For the CDR3, the DNA is TGTGCCATCAGTGAGTCGGCTAGCGGGAGGAATGAGCAGTTCTTC. This translates into CAISESASGRNEQFF.

This sequence joins TRBV5-1 and TRBJ1-5; D ambiguous. V was cut by 1 base and J by 5 bases, with 13 bases left in between. CDR1 is SGHRS, CDR2 YFSETQ, per germline. There are 15 residues in the CDR3. CDR3 region: CASSLIPGSDQPQHF. CDR3 in DNA: TGCGCCAGCAGCTTGATTCCGGGGTCCGATCAGCCCCAGCATTTT.

This chain uses TRBV5-1 with TRBJ2-1, with TRBD2 matching 14 bases. CDR3 length: 17 residues. The germline V gene encodes CDR1 SGHRS and CDR2 YFSETQ. V trimming: 3 bases; J trimming: 8 bases; junction bases outside the gene matches: 10. The CDR3 coding sequence is TGCGCCAGCAGCTCCGGGACTAGCGGGAGACTGAGGGATGAGCAGTTCTTC. It is translated as CASSSGTSGRLRDEQFF.

The V and J genes are TRBV6-2 or TRBV6-3 and TRBJ1-5, with 9 bases identical to TRBD1. Germline CDR1 reads MNHEY; CDR2 reads SVGEGT. Trimming at V came to 6 bases and at J to 9 bases, leaving 15 bases not matched to a gene. The CDR3 spans 16 residues. CDR3 DNA sequence: TGTGCCAGCAGCCATGGACAGGGGCCGAGCGGAAGGCCCCAGCATTTT. Translation: CASSHGQGPSGRPQHF.

The chain combines TRBV5-6 with TRBJ2-3, with 8 bases matching TRBD1. CDR3 length: 14 residues. Germline V gene lookup returns CDR1 SGHDT and CDR2 YYEEEE. The V and J ends lost 3 bases and 9 bases, in that order; junction bases with no gene match: 9. The CDR3 spells CASSYWDRPKTQYF. CDR3 in DNA: TGTGCCAGCAGCTACTGGGACAGGCCGAAAACGCAGTATTTT.

The chain joins TRBV5-4 to TRBJ2-1; TRBD1 might be the D (5 bases). Germline V gene data show CDR1 as SGHNT and CDR2 as YYREEE (reference sequence). There are 16 residues in the CDR3. V was pared by 4 bases and J by 0 bases, with 14 bases between. The CDR3 DNA follows: TGTGCCAGCAGCCTAAGGGGCCTCAACTCCTACAATGAGCAGTTCTTC. As protein: CASSLRGLNSYNEQFF.

The CDR3: CASSLGPGGTEAFF. CDR3 coding DNA: TGTGCCAGCAGCTTAGGCCCAGGGGGCACTGAAGCTTTCTTT. V gene TRBV7-9 combines with J gene TRBJ1-1; TRBD1 matches 7 bases. The ends lost 1 base at V and 4 bases at J; junction bases unmatched: 3. This CDR3 has 14 residues. Germline assignment: CDR1 SEHNR and CDR2 FQNEAQ (reference sequence).

This clone was found once. The chain employs TRBV9 and TRBJ2-3; 7 bases align to TRBD2. CDR3 length: 16 amino acids. Per the germline V gene, CDR1 is SGDLS and CDR2 is YYNGEE. The ends lost 4 bases at V and 1 base at J; junction bases unmatched: 9. The CDR3 DNA reads TGTGCCAGCAGCCCAACACTAGCGTGGGGCACAGATACGCAGTATTTT. It yields the protein CASSPTLAWGTDTQYF.

The chain uses TRBV5-8 and TRBJ2-3, with 7 bases fitting TRBD2. The CDR3 totals 16 residues. The V gene end was trimmed by 1 base and the J gene end by 1 base; junction bases not matched to a gene: 6. Germline values: CDR1 SGHTS, CDR2 YDEGEE. For the CDR3, the DNA is TGTGCCAGCAGCTTGTTTGCGGGGGACCGCACAGATACGCAGTATTTT. Amino acids: CASSLFAGDRTDTQYF.

The V call is TRBV11-2, the J call TRBJ2-7; D remains unclear. Germline V gives CDR1 SGHAT, CDR2 FQNNGV. The V gene lost 4 bases and the J gene lost 5 bases, with 15 bases spanning the gap. The CDR3 consists of 14 residues. CDR3 protein: CASSYLLERNEQYF. The CDR3 coding sequence is TGTGCCAGCAGCTACCTATTGGAGAGGAACGAGCAGTACTTC.

The J gene is TRBJ2-3, the V gene TRBV28; a weak D match, TRBD2 (5 bases). Germline V gene data show CDR1 as MDHEN and CDR2 as SYDVKM. This CDR3 has 14 amino acids. Trimming stripped 3 bases from V and 2 bases from J, with 9 bases between. The CDR3 DNA sequence: TGTGCCAGCAGTTTTGAGCGGACCACAGATACGCAGTATTTT. It specifies CASSFERTTDTQYF.

This clone appeared a single time. The V gene is TRBV19, the J gene TRBJ2-5; TRBD2 might be the D (6 bases). The germline gives CDR1 LNHDA, CDR2 SQIVND (reference sequence). This CDR3 is 14 amino acids long. V lost 4 bases, J lost 5 bases, and 14 bases lay in between. The CDR3 sequence: CASSKGGQQETQYF. The CDR3 DNA reads as TGTGCCAGTAGTAAAGGAGGGCAGCAGGAGACCCAGTACTTC. Based on the CDR3 plus reference TRBV19 and TRBJ2-5, the full variable domain is DGGITQSPKYLFRKEGQNVTLSCEQNLNHDAMYWYRQDPGQGLRLIYYSQIVNDFQKGDIAEGYSVSREKKESFPLTVTSAQKNPTAFYLCASSKGGQQETQYFGPGTRLLVL.